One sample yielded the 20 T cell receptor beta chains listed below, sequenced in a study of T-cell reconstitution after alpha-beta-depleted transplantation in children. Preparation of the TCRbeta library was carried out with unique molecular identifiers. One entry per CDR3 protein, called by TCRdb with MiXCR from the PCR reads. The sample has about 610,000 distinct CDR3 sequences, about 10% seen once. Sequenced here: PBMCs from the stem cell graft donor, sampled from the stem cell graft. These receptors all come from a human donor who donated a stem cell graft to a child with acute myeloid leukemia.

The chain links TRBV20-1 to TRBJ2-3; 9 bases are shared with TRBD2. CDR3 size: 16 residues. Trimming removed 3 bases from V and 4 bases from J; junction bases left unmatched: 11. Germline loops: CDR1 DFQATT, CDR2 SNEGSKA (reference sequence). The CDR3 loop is CSASPGSGSVSDTQYF. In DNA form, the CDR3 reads TGCAGTGCTAGCCCCGGTAGCGGGAGTGTATCAGATACGCAGTATTTT.

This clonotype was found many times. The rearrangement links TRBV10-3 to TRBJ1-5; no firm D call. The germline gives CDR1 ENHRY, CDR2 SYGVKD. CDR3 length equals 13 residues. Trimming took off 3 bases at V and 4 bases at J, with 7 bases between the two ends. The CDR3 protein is CAISERDNQPQHF. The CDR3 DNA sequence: TGTGCCATCAGTGAAAGGGATAATCAGCCCCAGCATTTT.

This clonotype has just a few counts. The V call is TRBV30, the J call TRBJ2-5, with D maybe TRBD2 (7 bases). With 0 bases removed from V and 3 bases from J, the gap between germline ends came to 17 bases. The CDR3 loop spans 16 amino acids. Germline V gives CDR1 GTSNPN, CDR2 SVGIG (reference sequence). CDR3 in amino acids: CAWSVPLGGAKETQYF. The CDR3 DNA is TGTGCCTGGAGTGTACCCTTGGGGGGGGCTAAAGAGACCCAGTACTTC.

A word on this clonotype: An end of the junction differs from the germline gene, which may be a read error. CDR3 loop: CSSSSPGAREKLFF. The CDR3 nucleotides read TGTTCCAGCAGCTCTCCGGGGGCCAGGGAAAAACTGTTTTTT. This rearrangement joins TRBV7-9 to TRBJ1-4; TRBD1 might be the D (6 bases). The germline CDR1 and CDR2 sequences are SEHNR and FQNEAQ (reference sequence). The CDR3 totals 14 residues.

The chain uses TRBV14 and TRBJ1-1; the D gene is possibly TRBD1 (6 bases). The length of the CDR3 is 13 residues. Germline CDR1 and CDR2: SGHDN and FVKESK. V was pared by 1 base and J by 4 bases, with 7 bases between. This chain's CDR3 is CASSQVGGTEAFF. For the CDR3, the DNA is TGTGCCAGCAGCCAAGTAGGGGGCACTGAAGCTTTCTTT. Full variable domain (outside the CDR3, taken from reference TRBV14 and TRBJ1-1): EAGVTQFPSHSVIEKGQTVTLRCDPISGHDNLYWYRRVMGKEIKFLLHFVKESKQDESGMPNNRFLAERTGGTYSTLKVQPAELEDSGVYFCASSQVGGTEAFFGQGTRLTVV.

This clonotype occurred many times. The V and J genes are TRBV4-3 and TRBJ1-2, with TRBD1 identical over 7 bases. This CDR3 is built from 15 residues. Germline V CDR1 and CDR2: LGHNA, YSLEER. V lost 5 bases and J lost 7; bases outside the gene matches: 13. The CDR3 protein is CASSWDRLRGGGYTF. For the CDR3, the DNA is TGCGCCAGCAGCTGGGACAGACTCCGGGGCGGTGGCTACACCTTC.

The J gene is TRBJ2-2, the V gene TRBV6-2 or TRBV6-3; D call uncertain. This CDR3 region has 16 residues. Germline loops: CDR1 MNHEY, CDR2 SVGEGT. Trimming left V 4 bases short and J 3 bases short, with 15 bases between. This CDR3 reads CASSWWSGADTGELFF. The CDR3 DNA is TGTGCCAGCAGTTGGTGGTCCGGCGCGGACACCGGGGAGCTGTTTTTT.

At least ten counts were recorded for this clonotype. CDR3 residues: CASSLVSGSGTDTQYF. CDR3 coding DNA: TGCGCCAGCAGCTTGGTCAGCGGGAGTGGCACAGATACGCAGTATTTT. The chain has TRBV5-1 and TRBJ2-3, with TRBD2 identical over 8 bases. Per the germline V gene, CDR1 is SGHRS and CDR2 is YFSETQ. V trimming: 0 bases; J trimming: 1 base; junction bases outside the gene matches: 4. CDR3 length: 16 residues. The variable domain in full, completed from reference TRBV5-1 and TRBJ2-3, reads KAGVTQTPRYLIKTRGQQVTLSCSPISGHRSVSWYQQTPGQGLQFLFEYFSETQRNKGNFPGRFSGRQFSNSRSEMNVSTLELGDSALYLCASSLVSGSGTDTQYFGPGTRLTVL.

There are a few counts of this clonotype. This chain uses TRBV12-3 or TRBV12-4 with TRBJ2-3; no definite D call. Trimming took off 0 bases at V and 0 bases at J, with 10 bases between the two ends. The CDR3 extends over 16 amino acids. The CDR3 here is CASSLAGFLSTDTQYF. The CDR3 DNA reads TGTGCCAGCAGTTTAGCGGGATTCCTAAGCACAGATACGCAGTATTTT.

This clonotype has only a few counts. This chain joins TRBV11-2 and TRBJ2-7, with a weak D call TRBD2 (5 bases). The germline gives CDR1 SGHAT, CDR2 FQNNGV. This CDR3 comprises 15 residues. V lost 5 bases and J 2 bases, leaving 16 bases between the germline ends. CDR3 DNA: TGTGCCAGCAGCGATCCCCGGACGGGGACCTACGAGCAGTACTTC. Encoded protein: CASSDPRTGTYEQYF.

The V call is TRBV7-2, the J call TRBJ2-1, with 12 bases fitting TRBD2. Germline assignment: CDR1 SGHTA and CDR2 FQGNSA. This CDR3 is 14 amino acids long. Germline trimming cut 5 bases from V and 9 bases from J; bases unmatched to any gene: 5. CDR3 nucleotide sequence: TGTGCCAGCAGCCTCCGGACTAGCGGGGCTGAGCAGTTCTTC. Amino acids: CASSLRTSGAEQFF.

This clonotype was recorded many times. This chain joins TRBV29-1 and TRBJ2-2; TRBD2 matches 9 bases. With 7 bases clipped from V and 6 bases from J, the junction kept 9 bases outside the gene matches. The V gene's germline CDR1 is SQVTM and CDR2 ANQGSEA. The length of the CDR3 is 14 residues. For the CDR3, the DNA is TGCAGCGCTTCACTCGCGGGAGGGGCCGGGGAGCTGTTTTTT. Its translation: CSASLAGGAGELFF.

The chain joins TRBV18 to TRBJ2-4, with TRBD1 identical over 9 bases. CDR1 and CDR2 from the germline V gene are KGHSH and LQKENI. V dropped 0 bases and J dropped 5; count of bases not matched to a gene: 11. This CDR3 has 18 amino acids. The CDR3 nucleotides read TGTGCCAGCTCACCACCCGTGGGGACAGGGAGGATTGAAAACATTCAGTACTTC. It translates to CASSPPVGTGRIENIQYF.

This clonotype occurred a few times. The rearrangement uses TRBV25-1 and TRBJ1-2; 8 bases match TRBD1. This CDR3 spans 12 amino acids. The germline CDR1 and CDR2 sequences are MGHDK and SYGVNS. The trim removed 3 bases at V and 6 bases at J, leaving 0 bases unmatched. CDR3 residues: CASSDRGHGYTF. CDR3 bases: TGTGCCAGCAGTGACAGGGGGCATGGCTACACCTTC.

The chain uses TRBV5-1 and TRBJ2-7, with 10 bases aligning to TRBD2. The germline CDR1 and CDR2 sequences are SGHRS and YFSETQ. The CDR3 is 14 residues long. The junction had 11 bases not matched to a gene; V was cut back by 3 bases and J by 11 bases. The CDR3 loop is CASSSSGSPTREYF. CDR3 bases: TGCGCCAGCAGCTCTAGCGGGAGCCCAACGCGGGAGTACTTC.

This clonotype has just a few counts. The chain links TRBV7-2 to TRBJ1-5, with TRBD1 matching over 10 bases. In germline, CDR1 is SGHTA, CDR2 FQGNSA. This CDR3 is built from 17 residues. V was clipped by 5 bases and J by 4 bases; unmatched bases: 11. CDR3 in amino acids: CASSLFHDRGRNQPQHF. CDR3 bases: TGTGCCAGCAGCCTTTTCCACGACAGGGGGCGAAATCAGCCCCAGCATTTT. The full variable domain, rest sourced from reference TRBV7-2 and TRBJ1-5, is GAGVSQSPSNKVTEKGKDVELRCDPISGHTALYWYRQSLGQGLEFLIYFQGNSAPDKSGLPSDRFSAERTGGSVSTLTIQRTQQEDSAVYLCASSLFHDRGRNQPQHFGDGTRLSIL.

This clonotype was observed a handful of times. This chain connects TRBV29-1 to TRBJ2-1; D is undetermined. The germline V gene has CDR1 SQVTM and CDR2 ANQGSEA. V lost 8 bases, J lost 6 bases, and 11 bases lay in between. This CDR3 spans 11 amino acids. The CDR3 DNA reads TGCAGCAAAAGAGCGAGCAATGAGCAGTTCTTC. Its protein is CSKRASNEQFF.

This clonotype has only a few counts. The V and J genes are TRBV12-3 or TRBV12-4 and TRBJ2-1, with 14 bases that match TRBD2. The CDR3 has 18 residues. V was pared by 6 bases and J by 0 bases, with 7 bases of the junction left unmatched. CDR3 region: CASSLRTSGRSSYNEQFF. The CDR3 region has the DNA TGTGCCAGCAGCCTTCGGACTAGCGGGAGGAGCTCCTACAATGAGCAGTTCTTC.

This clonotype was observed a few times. The CDR3, as DNA: TGTGCCAGCAGCCCGACAGGGAGCGCAGATACGCAGTATTTT. Translation gives CASSPTGSADTQYF. This chain joins TRBV7-3 and TRBJ2-3; 7 nucleotides agree with TRBD1. V gave up 5 bases and J gave up 4 bases; unmatched junction bases: 6. Germline CDR1 and CDR2: SGHTA and FQGTGA. The CDR3 is 14 amino acids.

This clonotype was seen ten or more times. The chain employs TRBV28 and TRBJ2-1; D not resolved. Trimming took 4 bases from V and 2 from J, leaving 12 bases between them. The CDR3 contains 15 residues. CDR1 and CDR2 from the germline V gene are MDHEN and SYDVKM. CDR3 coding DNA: TGTGCCAGCAGTTCTGGAACAGTCGCCTACAATGAGCAGTTCTTC. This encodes CASSSGTVAYNEQFF.